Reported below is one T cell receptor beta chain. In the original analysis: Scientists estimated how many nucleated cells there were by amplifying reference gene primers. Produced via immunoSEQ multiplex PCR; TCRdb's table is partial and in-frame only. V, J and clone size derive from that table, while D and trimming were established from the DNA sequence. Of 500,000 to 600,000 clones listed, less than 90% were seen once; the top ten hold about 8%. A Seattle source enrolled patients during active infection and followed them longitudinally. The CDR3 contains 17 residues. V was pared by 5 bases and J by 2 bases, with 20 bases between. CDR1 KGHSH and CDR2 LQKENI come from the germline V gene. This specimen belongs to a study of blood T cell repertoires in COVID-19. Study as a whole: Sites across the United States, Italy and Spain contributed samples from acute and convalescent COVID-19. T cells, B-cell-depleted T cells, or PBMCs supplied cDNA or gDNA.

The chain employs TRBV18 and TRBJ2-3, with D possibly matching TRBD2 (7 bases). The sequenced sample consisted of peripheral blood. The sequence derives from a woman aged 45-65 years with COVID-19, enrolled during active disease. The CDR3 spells CASSSWTTGRATDTQYF. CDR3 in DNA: TGTGCCAGCTCAAGCTGGACCACAGGGAGGGCCACAGATACGCAGTATTTT.